This T cell receptor (beta chain) was retrieved from a study of blood T cell repertoires in COVID-19. Study-level information: Sites across the United States, Italy and Spain contributed samples from acute and convalescent COVID-19.

This clone has only one observation. Original analysis: Amplifying reference gene primers gave estimates of nucleated cell counts. This table comes from immunoSEQ multiplex PCR, and its TCRdb copy is limited to in-frame clones, with some not included. That table supplies the V and J calls and clone size; D and trimming were determined from the DNA. The data show 250,000 or so clones, with nearly 90% seen just once and 2.1% held by the top ten. The origin of this receptor is a woman in her sixties or seventies with COVID-19, enrolled during active disease. What was sequenced was peripheral blood.

CDR3 protein: CASSLDGTENQPQHF. The CDR3 DNA is TGTGCCAGCAGCTTAGATGGGACAGAGAATCAGCCCCAGCATTTT. This sequence joins TRBV11-2 and TRBJ1-5; 7 nucleotides line up with TRBD1. The CDR3 is 15 amino acids. V trimming: 0 bases; J trimming: 4 bases; junction bases outside the gene matches: 3. CDR1 and CDR2 from the germline V gene are SGHAT and FQNNGV.